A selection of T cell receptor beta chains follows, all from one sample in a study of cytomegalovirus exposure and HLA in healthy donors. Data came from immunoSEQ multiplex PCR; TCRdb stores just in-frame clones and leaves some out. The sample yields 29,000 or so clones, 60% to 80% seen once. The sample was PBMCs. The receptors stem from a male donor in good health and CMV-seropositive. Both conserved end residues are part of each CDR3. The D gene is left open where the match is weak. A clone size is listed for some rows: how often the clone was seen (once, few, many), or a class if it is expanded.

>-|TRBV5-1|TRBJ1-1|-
TGCGCCAGCAGCTTGACAGGACAGAACACTGAAGCTTTCTTT
CASSLTGQNTEAFF
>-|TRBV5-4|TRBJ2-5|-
TGTGCCAGCAGCCCCCCAGGAAGCTCCGAGACCCAGTACTTC
CASSPPGSSETQYF
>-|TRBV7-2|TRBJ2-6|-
TGTGCCAGCAAATCCGGGGTAGGTGCTGCCAACGTCCTGACTTTC
CASKSGVGAANVLTF
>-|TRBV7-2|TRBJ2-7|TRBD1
TGTGCCAGCAGCTCCGGGACAGGGGGACGGGGGGGCGAGCAGTACTTC
CASSSGTGGRGGEQYF
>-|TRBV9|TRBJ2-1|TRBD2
TGTGCCAGCAGCTTTAGCGGGGGGATCAACAATGAGCAGTTCTTC
CASSFSGGINNEQFF
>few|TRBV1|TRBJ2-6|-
TGCACCAGCAGCTCCACCGGGACTAGCGACCCACGTGGGGCCAACGTCCTGACTTTC
CTSSSTGTSDPRGANVLTF
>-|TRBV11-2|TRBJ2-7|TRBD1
TGTGCCAGCAGCCCCTGGGACAGGGGGGCCTACGAGCAGTACTTC
CASSPWDRGAYEQYF
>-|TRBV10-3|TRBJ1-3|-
TGTGCCATCAACCCAGGGAAGGGAAACACCATATATTTT
CAINPGKGNTIYF
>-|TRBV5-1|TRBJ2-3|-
TGCGCCAGCAGCTTGGCCGGGGATACGCAGTATTTT
CASSLAGDTQYF
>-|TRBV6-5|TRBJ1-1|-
TGTGCCAGCAGTGCCGGGACTAAAAGAACTGAAGCTTTCTTT
CASSAGTKRTEAFF
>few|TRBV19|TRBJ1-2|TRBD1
TGTGCCAGTAGAGACGGGACAGGGTCGTACTATGGCTACACCTTC
CASRDGTGSYYGYTF
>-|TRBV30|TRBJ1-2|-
TGTGCCTGGTTCCGAGGGGGTTTCTATGGCTACACCTTC
CAWFRGGFYGYTF
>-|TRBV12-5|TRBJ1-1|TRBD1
TGTGCTAGTGGTCCACAGGGGGCCGCTGTCACTGAAGCTTTCTTT
CASGPQGAAVTEAFF